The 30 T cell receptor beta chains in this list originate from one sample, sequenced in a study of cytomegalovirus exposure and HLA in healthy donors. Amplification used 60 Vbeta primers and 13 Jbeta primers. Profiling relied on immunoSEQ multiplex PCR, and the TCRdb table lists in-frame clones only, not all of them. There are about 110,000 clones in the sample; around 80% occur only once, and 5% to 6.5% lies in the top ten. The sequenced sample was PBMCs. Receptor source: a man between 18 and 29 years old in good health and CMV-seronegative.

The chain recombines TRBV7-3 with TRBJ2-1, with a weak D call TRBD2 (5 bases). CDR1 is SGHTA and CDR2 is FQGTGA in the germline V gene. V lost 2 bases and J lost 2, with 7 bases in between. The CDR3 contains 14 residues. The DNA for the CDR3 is TGTGCCAGCAGCTTAGACGGGACCTACAATGAGCAGTTCTTC. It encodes CASSLDGTYNEQFF. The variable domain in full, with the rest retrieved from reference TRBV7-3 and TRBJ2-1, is GAGVSQTPSNKVTEKGKYVELRCDPISGHTALYWYRQSLGQGPEFLIYFQGTGAADDSGLPNDRFFAVRPEGSVSTLKIQRTERGDSAVYLCASSLDGTYNEQFFGPGTRLTVL.

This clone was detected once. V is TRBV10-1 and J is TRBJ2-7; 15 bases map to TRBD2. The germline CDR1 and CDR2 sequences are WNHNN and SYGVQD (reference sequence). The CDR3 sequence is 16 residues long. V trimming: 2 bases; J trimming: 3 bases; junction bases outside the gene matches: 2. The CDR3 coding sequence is TGCGCCAGCAGTGAGGGACTAGCGGGAGGGCACTACGAGCAGTACTTC. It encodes CASSEGLAGGHYEQYF.

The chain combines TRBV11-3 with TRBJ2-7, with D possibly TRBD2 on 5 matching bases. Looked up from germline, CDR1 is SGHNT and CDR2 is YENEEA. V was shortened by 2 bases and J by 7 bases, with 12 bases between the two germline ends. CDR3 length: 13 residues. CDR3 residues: CASSLSRRDEQYF. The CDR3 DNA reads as TGTGCCAGCAGCTTAAGTAGACGGGATGAGCAGTACTTC.

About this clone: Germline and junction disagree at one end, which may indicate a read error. The CDR3 coding sequence is TGTTCCAGCAGCTTAGCCGAAACAGGAGACTACGAGCAGTACTTC. Encoded protein: CSSSLAETGDYEQYF. The chain is built from TRBV7-9 and TRBJ2-7; D possibly corresponds to TRBD1 (5 bases). This CDR3 is built from 15 residues. CDR1 SEHNR and CDR2 FQNEAQ come from the germline V gene (reference sequence).

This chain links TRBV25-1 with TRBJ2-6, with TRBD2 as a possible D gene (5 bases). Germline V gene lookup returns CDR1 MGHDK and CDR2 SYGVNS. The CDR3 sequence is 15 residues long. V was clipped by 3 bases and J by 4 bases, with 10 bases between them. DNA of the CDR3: TGTGCCAGCAGTGAGGTAACGGGGGGGGCCAACGTCCTGACTTTC. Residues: CASSEVTGGANVLTF. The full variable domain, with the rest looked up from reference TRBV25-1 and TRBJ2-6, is EADIYQTPRYLVIGTGKKITLECSQTMGHDKMYWYQQDPGMELHLIHYSYGVNSTEKGDLSSESTVSRIRTEHFPLTLESARPSHTSQYLCASSEVTGGANVLTFGAGSRLTVL.

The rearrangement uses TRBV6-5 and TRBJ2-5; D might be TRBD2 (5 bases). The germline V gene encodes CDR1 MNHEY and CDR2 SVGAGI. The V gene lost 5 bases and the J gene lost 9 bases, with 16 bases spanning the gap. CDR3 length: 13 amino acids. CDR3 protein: CASSVGVQEAQYF. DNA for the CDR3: TGTGCCAGCAGTGTTGGAGTTCAGGAGGCCCAGTACTTC.

CDR3 residues: CSVEDGQGSRYGYTF. In nucleotides, the CDR3 is TGCAGCGTTGAAGACGGACAAGGGTCCCGCTATGGCTACACCTTC. V usage is TRBV29-1 and J usage is TRBJ1-2; D is perhaps TRBD1 (5 bases). Trimming cost V 0 bases and J 4 bases, with 15 bases left between them. The CDR3 is made up of 15 amino acids. Germline CDR1 is SQVTM and CDR2 is ANQGSEA. The variable domain in full, completed from reference TRBV29-1 and TRBJ1-2, reads SAVISQKPSRDICQRGTSLTIQCQVDSQVTMMFWYRQQPGQSLTLIATANQGSEATYESGFVIDKFPISRPNLTFSTLTVSNMSPEDSSIYLCSVEDGQGSRYGYTFGSGTRLTVV.

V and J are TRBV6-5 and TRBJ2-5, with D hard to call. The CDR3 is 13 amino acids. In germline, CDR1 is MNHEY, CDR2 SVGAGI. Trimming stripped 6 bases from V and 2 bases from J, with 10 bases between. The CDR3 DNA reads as TGTGCCAGCAGCTTACAGTTTCAAGAGACCCAGTACTTC. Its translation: CASSLQFQETQYF.

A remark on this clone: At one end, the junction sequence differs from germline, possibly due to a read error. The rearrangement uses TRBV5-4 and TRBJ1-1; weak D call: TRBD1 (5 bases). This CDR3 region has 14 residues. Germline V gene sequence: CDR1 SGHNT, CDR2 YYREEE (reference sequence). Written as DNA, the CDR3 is TGCGCCAGCAGCCAGTTGATCGGGGGTAGGGGAGACGTCTTT. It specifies CASSQLIGGRGDVF.

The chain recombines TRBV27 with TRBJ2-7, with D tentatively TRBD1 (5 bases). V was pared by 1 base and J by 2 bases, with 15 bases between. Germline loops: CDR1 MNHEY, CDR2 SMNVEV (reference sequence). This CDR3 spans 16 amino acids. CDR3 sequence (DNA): TGTGCCAGCAGTTTATTTTCCGGCAGGGTTCCCTACGAGCAGTACTTC. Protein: CASSLFSGRVPYEQYF.

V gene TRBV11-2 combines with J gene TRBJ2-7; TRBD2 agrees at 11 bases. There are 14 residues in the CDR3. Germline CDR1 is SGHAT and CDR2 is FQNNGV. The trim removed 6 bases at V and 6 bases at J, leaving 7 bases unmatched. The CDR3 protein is CASSNSGRAPEQYF. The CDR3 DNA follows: TGTGCCAGCAGTAATAGCGGGAGGGCACCCGAGCAGTACTTC.

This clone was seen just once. The DNA of the CDR3 is TGTGCCACTAATTCTAGGCAGGGGGGCACTGAAGCTTTCTTT. This sequence encodes CATNSRQGGTEAFF. The J gene is TRBJ1-1, the V gene TRBV10-3, with 7 nucleotides matching TRBD1. After removal of 10 bases from V and 4 bases from J, the junction contained 12 bases not matched to a gene. Germline assignment: CDR1 ENHRY and CDR2 SYGVKD. This CDR3 comprises 14 residues.

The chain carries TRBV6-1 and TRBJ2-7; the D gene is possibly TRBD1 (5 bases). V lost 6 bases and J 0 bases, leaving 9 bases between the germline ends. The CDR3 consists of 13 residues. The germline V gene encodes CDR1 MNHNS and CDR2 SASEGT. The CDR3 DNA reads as TGTGCCAGCAGCGCGACAGACTCCTACGAGCAGTACTTC. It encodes CASSATDSYEQYF.

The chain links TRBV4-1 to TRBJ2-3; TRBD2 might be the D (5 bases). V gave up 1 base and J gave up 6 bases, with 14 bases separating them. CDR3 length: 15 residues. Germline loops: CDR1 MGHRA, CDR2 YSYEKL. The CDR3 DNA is TGCGCCAGCAGCCAAGGGCAAAGGAGAGGGGATACGCAGTATTTT. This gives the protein CASSQGQRRGDTQYF.

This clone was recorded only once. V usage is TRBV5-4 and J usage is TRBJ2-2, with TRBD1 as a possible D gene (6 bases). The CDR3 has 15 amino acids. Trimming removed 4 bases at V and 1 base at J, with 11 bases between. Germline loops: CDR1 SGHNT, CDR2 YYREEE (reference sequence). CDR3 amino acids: CASSPPDRNTGELFF. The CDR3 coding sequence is TGTGCCAGCAGCCCCCCGGACAGGAACACCGGGGAGCTGTTTTTT.

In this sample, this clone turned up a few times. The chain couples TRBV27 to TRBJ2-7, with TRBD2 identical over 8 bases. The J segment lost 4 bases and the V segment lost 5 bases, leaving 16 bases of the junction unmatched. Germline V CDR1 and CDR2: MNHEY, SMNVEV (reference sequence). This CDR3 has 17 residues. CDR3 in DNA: TGTGCCAGCAGTCTATTAATGGCGGGGGGAACAATTTACGAGCAGTACTTC. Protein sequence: CASSLLMAGGTIYEQYF.

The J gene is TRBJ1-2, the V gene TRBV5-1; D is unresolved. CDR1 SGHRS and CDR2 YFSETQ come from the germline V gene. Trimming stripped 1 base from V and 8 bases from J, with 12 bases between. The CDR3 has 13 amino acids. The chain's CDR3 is CASSLRGLGGYTF. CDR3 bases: TGCGCCAGCAGCTTGAGAGGGTTGGGGGGCTACACCTTC.

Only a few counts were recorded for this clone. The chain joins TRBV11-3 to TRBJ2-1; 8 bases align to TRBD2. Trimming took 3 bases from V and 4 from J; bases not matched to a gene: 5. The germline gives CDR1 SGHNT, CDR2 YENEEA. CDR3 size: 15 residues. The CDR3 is CASSFSGMAYNEQFF. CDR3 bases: TGTGCCAGCAGCTTTAGCGGGATGGCTTACAATGAGCAGTTCTTC.

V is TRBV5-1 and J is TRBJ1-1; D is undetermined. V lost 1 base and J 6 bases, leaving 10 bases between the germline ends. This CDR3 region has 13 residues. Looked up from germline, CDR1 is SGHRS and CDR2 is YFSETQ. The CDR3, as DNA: TGCGCCAGCAGCTTGTTGGCGGGCCCTGAAGCTTTCTTT. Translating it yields CASSLLAGPEAFF.

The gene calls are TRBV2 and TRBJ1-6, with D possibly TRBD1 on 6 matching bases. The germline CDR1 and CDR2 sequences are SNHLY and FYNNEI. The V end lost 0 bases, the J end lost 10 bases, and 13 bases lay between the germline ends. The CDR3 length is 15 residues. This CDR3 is CASSEARQVGSPLHF. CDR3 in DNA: TGTGCCAGCAGTGAAGCGCGACAGGTGGGCTCACCCCTCCACTTT.

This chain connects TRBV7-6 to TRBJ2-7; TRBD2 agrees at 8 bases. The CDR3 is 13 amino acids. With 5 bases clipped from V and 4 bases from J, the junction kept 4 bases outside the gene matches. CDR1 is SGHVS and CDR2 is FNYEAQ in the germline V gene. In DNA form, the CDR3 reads TGTGCCAGCAGCCCCGGGAGGGAGTACGAGCAGTACTTC. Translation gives CASSPGREYEQYF.

This chain's CDR3 is CAISERGEEVPQHF. The CDR3 coding sequence is TGTGCCATCAGTGAAAGGGGTGAAGAAGTCCCCCAGCATTTT. The gene calls are TRBV10-3 and TRBJ1-5; possible D gene TRBD1, 5 bases. CDR3 length: 14 residues. Germline loops: CDR1 ENHRY, CDR2 SYGVKD. Trimming stripped 3 bases from V and 10 bases from J, with 16 bases between.

The CDR3 loop reads CASSLINRENTEAFF. The CDR3 DNA reads TGTGCCAGCAGCTTAATTAACAGGGAGAACACTGAAGCTTTCTTT. The V and J genes are TRBV7-2 and TRBJ1-1, with D perhaps matching TRBD1 (6 bases). Germline V gene sequence: CDR1 SGHTA, CDR2 FQGNSA. The V end lost 2 bases, the J end lost 1 base, and 11 bases lay between the germline ends. This CDR3 has 15 amino acids.

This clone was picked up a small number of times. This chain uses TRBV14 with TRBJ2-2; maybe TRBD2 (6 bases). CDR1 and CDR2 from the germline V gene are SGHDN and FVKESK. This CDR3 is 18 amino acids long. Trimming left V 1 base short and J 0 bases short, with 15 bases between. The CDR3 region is CASSQGIRRLANTGELFF. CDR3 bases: TGTGCCAGCAGCCAAGGAATTAGAAGACTAGCGAACACCGGGGAGCTGTTTTTT.

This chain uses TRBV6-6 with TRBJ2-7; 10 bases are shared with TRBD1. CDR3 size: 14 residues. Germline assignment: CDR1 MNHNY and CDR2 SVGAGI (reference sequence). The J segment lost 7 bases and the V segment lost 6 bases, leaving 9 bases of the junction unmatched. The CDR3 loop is CASSLKGQGREQYF. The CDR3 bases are TGTGCCAGCAGCCTAAAGGGACAGGGGCGGGAGCAGTACTTC.

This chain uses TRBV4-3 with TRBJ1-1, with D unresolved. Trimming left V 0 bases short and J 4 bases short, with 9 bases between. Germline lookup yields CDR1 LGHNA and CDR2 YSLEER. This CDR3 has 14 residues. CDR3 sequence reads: CASSQEFDITEAFF. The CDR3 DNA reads TGCGCCAGCAGCCAAGAATTCGACATCACTGAAGCTTTCTTT.

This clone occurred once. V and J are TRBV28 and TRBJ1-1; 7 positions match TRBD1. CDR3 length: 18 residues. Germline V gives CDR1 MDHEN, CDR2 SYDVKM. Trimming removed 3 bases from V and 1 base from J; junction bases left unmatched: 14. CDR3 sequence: CASSFLDRPSLGNTEAFF. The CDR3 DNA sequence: TGTGCCAGCAGTTTTTTGGACAGGCCCAGTTTGGGGAACACTGAAGCTTTCTTT.

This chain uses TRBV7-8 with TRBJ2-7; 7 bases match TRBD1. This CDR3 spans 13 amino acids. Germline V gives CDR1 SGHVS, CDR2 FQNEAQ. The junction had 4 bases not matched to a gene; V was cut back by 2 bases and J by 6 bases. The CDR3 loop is CASSLKGAGEQYF. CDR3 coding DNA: TGTGCCAGCAGCTTAAAGGGGGCGGGCGAGCAGTACTTC.

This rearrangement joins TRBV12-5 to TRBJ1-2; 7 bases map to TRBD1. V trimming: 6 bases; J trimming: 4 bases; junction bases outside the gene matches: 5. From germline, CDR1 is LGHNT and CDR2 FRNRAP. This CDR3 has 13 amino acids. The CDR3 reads CASGGGQIYGYTF. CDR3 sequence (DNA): TGTGCTAGTGGGGGGGGACAGATCTATGGCTACACCTTC. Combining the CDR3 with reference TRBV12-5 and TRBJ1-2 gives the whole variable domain DARVTQTPRHKVTEMGQEVTMRCQPILGHNTVFWYRQTMMQGLELLAYFRNRAPLDDSGMPKDRFSAEMPDATLATLKIQPSEPRDSAVYFCASGGGQIYGYTFGSGTRLTVV.

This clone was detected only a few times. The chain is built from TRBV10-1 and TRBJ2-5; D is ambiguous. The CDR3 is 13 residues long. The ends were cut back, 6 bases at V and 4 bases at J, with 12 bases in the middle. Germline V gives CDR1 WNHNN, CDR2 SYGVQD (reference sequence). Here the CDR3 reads CASSQNIRETQYF. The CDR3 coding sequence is TGCGCCAGCAGCCAGAACATTCGAGAGACCCAGTACTTC.